The 7 T cell receptor beta chains below come from one sample, sequenced in a study of T-cell memory formation after mild COVID-19. TCRdb redid the calling of the 5' RACE reads with MiXCR, one entry per CDR3 protein. The repertoire holds approximately 100,000 distinct CDR3 sequences, with approximately 10% as singletons. Sequencing used PBMCs or a T cell subset sorted from them (not recorded which). Every receptor here comes from a man in his late teens or twenties who had mild COVID-19 (a few samples of this study predate the infection). Cell type and time point are not known.

The chain combines TRBV12-3 or TRBV12-4 with TRBJ1-1; D uncertain. Between the trimmed V and J ends, which lost 2 bases and 3 bases, there was a span of 10 bases. The CDR3 extends over 14 amino acids. CDR3 sequence (DNA): TGTGCCAGCAGTTTACGTGGCGGATACACTGAAGCTTTCTTT. This gives the protein CASSLRGGYTEAFF.

This clonotype has a handful of counts. The chain combines TRBV28 with TRBJ2-7; 10 bases line up with TRBD2. J lost 6 bases, V lost 6 bases, and 8 bases had no gene match. The germline CDR1 and CDR2 sequences are MDHEN and SYDVKM. The CDR3 contains 14 residues. DNA of the CDR3: TGTGCCAGCAGCTCTACTAGCGGGGTTGGCGAGCAGTACGTC. Its protein product is CASSSTSGVGEQYV.

V gene TRBV3-1 combines with J gene TRBJ1-1, with 7 bases matching TRBD1. The CDR3 extends over 15 amino acids. Germline CDR1 reads LGHDT; CDR2 reads YNNKEL (reference sequence). V gave up 1 base and J gave up 5 bases; unmatched junction bases: 7. CDR3 protein: CASSQGPGQPTEAFF. The CDR3 DNA is TGTGCCAGCAGCCAAGGACCGGGACAGCCTACTGAAGCTTTCTTT.

The chain's CDR3 is CASSQLGDADTQYF. In nucleotides, the CDR3 is TGCGCCAGCAGCCAACTAGGGGACGCAGATACGCAGTATTTT. The chain uses TRBV4-3 and TRBJ2-3; D tentatively reads TRBD1 or TRBD2 (5 bases each). CDR3 length equals 14 residues. Trimming shortened V by 2 bases and J by 4 bases, and 10 bases separated the two germline ends. Germline V gives CDR1 LGHNA, CDR2 YSLEER.

This rearrangement joins TRBV6-6 to TRBJ2-6; the D gene is possibly TRBD1 (6 bases). The CDR3 totals 16 residues. V was trimmed by 8 bases and J by 2 bases, leaving 16 bases between them. CDR1 MNHNY and CDR2 SVGAGI come from the germline V gene (reference sequence). CDR3 residues: CASSGTYLTGANVLTF. CDR3 bases: TGTGCCAGCTCGGGGACATACTTGACTGGGGCCAACGTCCTGACTTTC.

The table lists this clonotype with a few counts. V usage is TRBV9 and J usage is TRBJ1-6; TRBD1 matches 7 bases. The CDR3 is 14 amino acids. Trimming at V came to 5 bases and at J to 6 bases, leaving 5 bases not matched to a gene. Germline V gives CDR1 SGDLS, CDR2 YYNGEE. The CDR3: CASRAGGRNSPLHF. In nucleotides, the CDR3 is TGTGCCAGCAGAGCAGGGGGGCGTAATTCACCCCTCCACTTT.

This clonotype was picked up a small number of times. The rearrangement links TRBV27 to TRBJ1-1; a weak D match, TRBD1 (5 bases). The CDR3 totals 14 residues. Deletions cut 3 bases from V and 0 bases from J, with 8 bases between. Looked up from germline, CDR1 is MNHEY and CDR2 is SMNVEV (reference sequence). The DNA for the CDR3 is TGTGCCAGCAGTTTGGGGCCAGTGAACACTGAAGCTTTCTTT. Its translation: CASSLGPVNTEAFF.